This T cell receptor beta chain was observed in a study of blood T cell repertoires in COVID-19 (TCRdb year 2020). About the study as a whole: Samples covering the acute and convalescent phases of COVID-19 were provided by collaborators in the United States, Italy and Spain. The material from the prospective study consisted of cDNA or gDNA derived from T cells, B-cell-depleted T cells, or PBMCs. Deeply sampled blood TCRbeta repertoires from subjects exposed to, actively infected with, or recovered from COVID-19 were included in the dataset. A freely available public database, intended as a resource for researchers studying the immune response to SARS-CoV-2, is where the repertoires were released. Samples came from the ongoing ImmuneRACE study (first 160 participants) plus 1,254 subjects from 6 global collaborators. The sample metadata nearly always contained a de-identified subject ID, COVID-19 status, age in years and sex. Where available, HLA class I and class II types were obtained from metadata supplied by the sample provider rather than from assay-based typing.

Collaborating institutions collected whole blood in K2EDTA tubes following their own protocols. For TCRbeta analysis, collaborators shipped samples as frozen whole blood, isolated PBMCs, or DNA extracted from either of those sample types. Looking up the germline V gene (reference sequence) yields CDR1 LGHDT and CDR2 YNNKEL. The CDR3, cysteine through phenylalanine, is 13 amino acids long. The retained sequence is limited to the CDR3, 39 bases, with the frame set at the first base. Trimming takes 1 base from V and 6 bases from J, and the germline ends sit 4 bases apart. TCRbeta CDR3 regions were amplified from genomic DNA using the immunoSEQ Assay, a bias-controlled multiplex PCR. The original pipeline was this. The number of nucleated cells in each sample was estimated by amplification of reference gene primers within the assay. Sequence reads were collapsed and filtered to measure the absolute abundance of every unique TCRbeta CDR3 rearrangement. For each sample, productive Simpson clonality was calculated as the square root of Simpson's diversity index across productive rearrangements. TCRdb took this table from immuneACCESS and kept in-frame rearrangements with V and J called. Such tables lack part of the clones; where checked against another copy, unresolved V genes explain under half of the gap, and the rest is unexplained. Clonal size and the V and J genes are those of that table, whereas D and trimming came from the DNA. This sample lists roughly 130,000 clones; about 86% were detected once. Of the sample, around 17% is held by the ten largest clones.

On the study overall, not on this receptor specifically: The quantity of clinical and demographic metadata differed by source and by participant and was supplied without curation.

To note about this clone: It lacks a known antigen. Base qualities are missing; no much larger clone stands one base away.

The source is a woman aged 50 to 65 with acute or convalescent COVID-19. The sample was peripheral blood. The chain links TRBV3-1 (or the pseudogene TRBV3-2) with TRBJ1-6, with an unclear D gene assignment. The DNA is as follows: TGTGCCAGCAGCCAAGGGGCTAATTCACCCCTCCACTTT. This gives the protein CASSQGANSPLHF.